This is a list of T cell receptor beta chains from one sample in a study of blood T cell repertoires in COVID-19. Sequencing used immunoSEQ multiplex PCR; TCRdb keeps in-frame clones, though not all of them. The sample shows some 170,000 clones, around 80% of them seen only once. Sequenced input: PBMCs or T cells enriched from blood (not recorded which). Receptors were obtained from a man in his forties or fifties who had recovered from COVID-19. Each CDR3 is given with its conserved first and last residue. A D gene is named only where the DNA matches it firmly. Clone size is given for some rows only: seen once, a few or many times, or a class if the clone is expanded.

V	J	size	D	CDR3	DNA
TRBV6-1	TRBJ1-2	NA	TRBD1	CASSDRQGYGYTF	TGTGCCAGCAGTGACCGACAGGGCTATGGCTACACCTTC
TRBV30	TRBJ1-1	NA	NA	CAWSLSRTEAFF	TGTGCCTGGAGCCTTTCTAGGACTGAAGCTTTCTTT
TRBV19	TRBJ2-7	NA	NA	CASSIAPRGEQYF	TGTGCCAGTAGTATAGCCCCGCGGGGCGAGCAGTACTTC
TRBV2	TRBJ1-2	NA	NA	CASSEADSYGYTF	TGTGCCAGCAGTGAGGCAGACAGCTATGGCTACACCTTC
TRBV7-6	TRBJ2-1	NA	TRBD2	CASSLPIAGGYNEQFF	TGTGCCAGCAGCTTGCCTATAGCGGGGGGTTACAATGAGCAGTTCTTC
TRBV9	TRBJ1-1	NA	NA	CASSVLGAPENTEAFF	TGTGCCAGCAGCGTGTTAGGGGCGCCAGAGAACACTGAAGCTTTCTTT
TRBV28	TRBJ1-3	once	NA	CASISYSGNTIYF	TGTGCCAGCATCTCGTACTCTGGAAACACCATATATTTT
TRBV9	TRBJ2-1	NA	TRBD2	CASTERGGGGTYNEQFF	TGTGCCAGCACTGAAAGAGGTGGCGGGGGTACTTACAATGAGCAGTTCTTC
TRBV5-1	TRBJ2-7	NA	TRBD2	CASSFNGGEVYEQYF	TGCGCCAGCAGCTTTAACGGGGGGGAGGTCTACGAGCAGTACTTC
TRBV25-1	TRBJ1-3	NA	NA	CASTHGVSGNTIYF	TGTGCCAGCACCCACGGAGTCTCTGGAAACACCATATATTTT
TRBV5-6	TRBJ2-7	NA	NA	CASSGRRGFGEQYF	TGTGCCAGCAGCGGGCGGCGGGGTTTTGGGGAGCAGTACTTC
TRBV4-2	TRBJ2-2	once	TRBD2	CTSASGENTGELFF	TGTACCAGCGCGAGCGGGGAAAACACCGGGGAGCTGTTTTTT
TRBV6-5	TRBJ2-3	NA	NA	CASSLLTSTDTQYF	TGTGCCAGTTCACTCCTAACTAGCACAGATACGCAGTATTTT
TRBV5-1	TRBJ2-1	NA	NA	CASSLGRIGSSDEQFF	TGCGCCAGCAGCTTGGGGCGCATAGGGAGTAGCGATGAGCAGTTCTTC
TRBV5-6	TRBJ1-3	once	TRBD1	CASSLPRTGVGNTIYF	TGTGCCAGCAGCTTGCCCCGTACAGGGGTTGGAAACACCATATATTTT
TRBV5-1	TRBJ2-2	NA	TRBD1	CASSWDRGGANTGELFF	TGCGCCAGCAGCTGGGACAGGGGGGGCGCGAACACCGGGGAGCTGTTTTTT
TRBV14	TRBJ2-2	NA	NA	CASSQVSGGTGELFF	TGTGCCAGCAGCCAAGTATCAGGGGGGACCGGGGAGCTGTTTTTT
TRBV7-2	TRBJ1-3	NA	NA	CASSLGGTGNTIYF	TGTGCCAGCAGCTTAGGAGGGACAGGAAACACCATATATTTT
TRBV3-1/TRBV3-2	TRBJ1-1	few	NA	CASSLIQGTEAFF	TGTGCCAGCAGCCTCATCCAGGGGACTGAAGCTTTCTTT
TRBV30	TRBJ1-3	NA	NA	CACGPSSGNTIYF	TGTGCCTGCGGTCCGTCGTCTGGAAACACCATATATTTT
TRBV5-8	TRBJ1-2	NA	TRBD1	CASNPGTGRLNYGYTF	TGTGCCAGCAATCCCGGGACAGGCAGATTAAACTATGGCTACACCTTC
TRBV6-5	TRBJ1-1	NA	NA	CASRVGQNTEAFF	TGTGCCAGCAGAGTGGGACAGAACACTGAAGCTTTCTTT
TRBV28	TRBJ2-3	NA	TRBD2	CASSFPPGLNTDTQYF	TGTGCCAGCAGTTTTCCCCCGGGACTAAACACAGATACGCAGTATTTT
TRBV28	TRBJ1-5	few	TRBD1	CASSGNRGSQPQHF	TGTGCCAGCAGCGGTAACAGGGGGAGTCAGCCCCAGCATTTT
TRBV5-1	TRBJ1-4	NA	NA	CASSRAGGSEKLFF	TGCGCCAGCAGCCGAGCAGGAGGGAGTGAAAAACTGTTTTTT
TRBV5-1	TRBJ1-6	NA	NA	CASSLWDKNSPLHF	TGCGCCAGCAGCTTATGGGACAAGAATTCACCCCTCCACTTT
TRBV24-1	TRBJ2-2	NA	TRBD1	CATSDRGRATGELFF	TGTGCCACCAGCGACAGGGGAAGGGCCACCGGGGAGCTGTTTTTT
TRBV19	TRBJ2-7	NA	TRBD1	CASSISGQGAYEQYF	TGTGCCAGTAGTATTTCGGGACAGGGGGCCTACGAGCAGTACTTC
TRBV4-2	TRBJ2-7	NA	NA	CASSQVGSSYEQYF	TGTGCCAGCAGCCAAGTAGGGAGCTCCTACGAGCAGTACTTC
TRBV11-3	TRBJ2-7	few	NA	CASSLGGDSYEQYF	TGTGCCAGCAGCTTAGGTGGAGACTCCTACGAGCAGTACTTC
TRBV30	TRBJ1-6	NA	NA	CAWSVRGTPLHF	TGTGCCTGGAGTGTTAGGGGCACACCCCTCCACTTT
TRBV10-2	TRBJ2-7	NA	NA	CASSESNRLSSYEQYF	TGCGCCAGCAGTGAGTCGAACAGGCTCTCCTCCTACGAGCAGTACTTC
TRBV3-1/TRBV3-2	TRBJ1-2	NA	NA	CASSQARRGSGYTF	TGTGCCAGCAGCCAAGCTAGAAGGGGTTCTGGCTACACCTTC
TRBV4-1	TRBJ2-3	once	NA	CASSQSGGLQGTDTQYF	TGCGCCAGCAGCCAATCCGGGGGTCTTCAAGGCACAGATACGCAGTATTTT
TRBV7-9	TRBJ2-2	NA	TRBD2	CASSLFPSGTTGELFF	TGTGCCAGCAGCTTATTCCCTAGCGGTACCACCGGGGAGCTGTTTTTT
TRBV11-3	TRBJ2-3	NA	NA	CASSLPGVFTDTQYF	TGTGCCAGCAGCTTACCGGGGGTCTTCACAGATACGCAGTATTTT
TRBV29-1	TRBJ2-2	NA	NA	CSVEPWGGETGELFF	TGCAGCGTTGAACCCTGGGGCGGGGAAACCGGGGAGCTGTTTTTT
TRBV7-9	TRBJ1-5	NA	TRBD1	CASSSQGNQPQHF	TGTGCCAGCAGCTCACAGGGGAATCAGCCCCAGCATTTT
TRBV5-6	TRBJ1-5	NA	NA	CASSYQSNQPQHF	TGTGCCAGCAGCTACCAGAGCAATCAGCCCCAGCATTTT
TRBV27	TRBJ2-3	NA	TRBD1	CASSVDRFVVTDTQYF	TGTGCCAGCAGTGTGGACAGGTTCGTTGTAACAGATACGCAGTATTTT
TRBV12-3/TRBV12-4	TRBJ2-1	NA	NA	CASSSTAEQFF	TGTGCCAGCAGTTCAACAGCCGAGCAGTTCTTC
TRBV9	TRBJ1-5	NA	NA	CASSALSGQGQPQHF	TGTGCCAGCAGCGCCCTTTCAGGACAAGGACAGCCCCAGCATTTT
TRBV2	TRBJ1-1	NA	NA	CATDSRGNTEAFF	TGTGCCACCGACTCCCGTGGAAACACTGAAGCTTTCTTT
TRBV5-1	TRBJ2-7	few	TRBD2	CASSLAGSSGDEQYF	TGCGCCAGCAGCTTGGCGGGCTCTAGCGGGGACGAGCAGTACTTC
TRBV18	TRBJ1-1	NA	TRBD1	CASSPQGVVAEAFF	TGTGCCAGCTCCCCACAGGGGGTGGTCGCTGAAGCTTTCTTT
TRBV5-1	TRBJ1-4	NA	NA	CASSLEGWANEKLFF	TGCGCCAGCAGCTTGGAGGGGTGGGCTAATGAAAAACTGTTTTTT
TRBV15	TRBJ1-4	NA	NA	CATSRDLMLNEKLFF	TGTGCCACCAGCAGAGATTTAATGTTGAATGAAAAACTGTTTTTT
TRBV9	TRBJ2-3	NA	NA	CASSVITDTQYF	TGTGCCAGCAGCGTAATAACAGATACGCAGTATTTT
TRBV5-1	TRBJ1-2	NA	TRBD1	CASSAGGDSFYGYTF	TGCGCCAGCAGCGCCGGGGGGGACAGTTTCTATGGCTACACCTTC
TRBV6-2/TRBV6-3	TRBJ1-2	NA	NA	CASSYVQGSIGYTF	TGTGCCAGCAGTTACGTACAGGGATCTATTGGCTACACCTTC
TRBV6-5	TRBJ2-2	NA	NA	CASKQSAGPAGELFF	TGTGCCAGCAAACAAAGCGCGGGCCCCGCCGGGGAGCTGTTTTTT
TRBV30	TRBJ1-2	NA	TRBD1	CAWSVQGATGHGYTF	TGTGCCTGGAGTGTACAGGGGGCCACCGGCCATGGCTACACCTTC
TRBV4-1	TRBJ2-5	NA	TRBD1	CASSQVRGQGEETQYF	TGCGCCAGCAGCCAAGTACGGGGACAGGGAGAAGAGACCCAGTACTTC
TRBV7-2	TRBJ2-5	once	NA	CASSLRRDQETQYF	TGTGCCAGCAGCTTAAGGCGGGACCAAGAGACCCAGTACTTC
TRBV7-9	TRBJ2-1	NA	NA	CASGWGNNEQFF	TGTGCCAGCGGTTGGGGCAACAATGAGCAGTTCTTC
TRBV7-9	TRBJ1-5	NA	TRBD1	CASSLGQGNNQPQHF	TGTGCCAGCAGCTTGGGACAGGGGAACAATCAGCCCCAGCATTTT
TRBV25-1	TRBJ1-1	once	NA	CASSEGVGRATEAFF	TGTGCCAGCAGTGAAGGGGTGGGCAGGGCCACTGAAGCTTTCTTT